This entry lists 5 T cell receptor beta chains sequenced from one sample in a study of blood T cell repertoires in COVID-19. Here immunoSEQ multiplex PCR was the method, and the copy in TCRdb shows in-frame clones only, minus some. The top ten clones hold roughly 6% of a sample with 300,000 to 350,000 clones, around 86% of them seen once. The sample consisted of peripheral blood. The receptors derive from a woman aged 50 to 60 with COVID-19, enrolled during active disease.

The chain uses TRBV5-4 and TRBJ1-2; maybe TRBD1 (6 bases). The CDR3 consists of 13 residues. V shed 5 bases and J shed 2 bases, with 10 bases lying between them. Germline V gene sequence: CDR1 SGHNT, CDR2 YYREEE (reference sequence). Here the CDR3 reads CASRLGQNYGYTF. The DNA of the CDR3 is TGTGCCAGCAGACTAGGACAGAACTATGGCTACACCTTC.

The CDR3 DNA follows: TGTGCCAGCAGCCAAGCCCATTCGGGCACTGAAGCTTTCTTT. Translating it yields CASSQAHSGTEAFF. The chain combines TRBV14 with TRBJ1-1, with D uncertain. This CDR3 contains 14 residues. The germline V gene encodes CDR1 SGHDN and CDR2 FVKESK. Trimming stripped 1 base from V and 4 bases from J, with 10 bases between.

This chain connects TRBV18 to TRBJ2-2; 9 bases agree with TRBD1. V gave up 3 bases and J gave up 4 bases; unmatched junction bases: 3. CDR3 size: 15 residues. Germline CDR1 reads KGHSH; CDR2 reads LQKENI. In nucleotides, the CDR3 is TGTGCCAGCTCACCCAGACAGGGGGTCACCGGGGAGCTGTTTTTT. It translates to CASSPRQGVTGELFF.

This clone showed up just once. This rearrangement joins TRBV5-1 to TRBJ1-1; D possibly corresponds to TRBD1 (6 bases). There are 14 residues in the CDR3. Per germline, CDR1 SGHRS and CDR2 YFSETQ. V was shortened by 2 bases and J by 1 base, with 9 bases between the two germline ends. CDR3 bases: TGCGCCAGCAGCTTTACAGGGCAGAACACTGAAGCTTTCTTT. Translated: CASSFTGQNTEAFF.

V is TRBV9 and J is TRBJ2-1; weak D call: TRBD2 (6 bases). Trimming left V 1 base short and J 8 bases short, with 16 bases between. Germline CDR1 is SGDLS and CDR2 is YYNGEE. The CDR3 is made up of 15 amino acids. The CDR3 DNA follows: TGTGCCAGCAGCGTACAGGCCAGCGGGTTTTATGAGCAGTTCTTC. Protein sequence: CASSVQASGFYEQFF. Full variable domain (missing parts from reference TRBV9 and TRBJ2-1): DSGVTQTPKHLITATGQRVTLRCSPRSGDLSVYWYQQSLDQGLQFLIQYYNGEERAKGNILERFSAQQFPDLHSELNLSSLELGDSALYFCASSVQASGFYEQFFGPGTRLTVL.